The 17 T cell receptor beta chains below were found in one sample sequenced in a study of beta chain features in type 1 diabetes. Reverse transcription of all isolated RNA meant that expressed TCRB transcripts were sequenced. The repertoire was sequenced with immunoSEQ multiplex PCR; TCRdb's copy has only in-frame clones and lacks some. The table has roughly 240,000 clones, about 14% seen once. Sequenced: naive CD4+ T cells from blood. The source of these receptors is a middle-aged woman in good health.

This chain uses TRBV11-2 with TRBJ2-1; TRBD2 is a possible D gene (6 bases). The CDR3 is 16 amino acids. V was shortened by 2 bases and J by 0 bases, with 11 bases between the two germline ends. Per the germline V gene, CDR1 is SGHAT and CDR2 is FQNNGV. The CDR3 DNA reads TGTGCCAGCAGCTTAAGCGGGTCCCTCTCCTACAATGAGCAGTTCTTC. Protein product: CASSLSGSLSYNEQFF.

This chain uses TRBV7-9 with TRBJ1-5; 9 bases align to TRBD1. Germline CDR1 and CDR2: SEHNR and FQNEAQ (reference sequence). This CDR3 has 17 amino acids. V gave up 4 bases and J gave up 2 bases; unmatched junction bases: 9. This chain's CDR3 is CASSSWDRVRGNQPQHF. The DNA for the CDR3 is TGTGCCAGCAGCTCTTGGGACAGGGTAAGGGGCAATCAGCCCCAGCATTTT.

The chain carries TRBV7-2 and TRBJ2-3, with D possibly being TRBD1 (5 bases). Germline V gene lookup returns CDR1 SGHTA and CDR2 FQGNSA. This CDR3 is built from 17 residues. V was shortened by 5 bases and J by 4 bases, with 22 bases between the two germline ends. The CDR3 DNA sequence: TGTGCCAGCAGCCGCTGGGGTCCGGGCCAGGGCTCAGATACGCAGTATTTT. Amino acid sequence: CASSRWGPGQGSDTQYF.

This clone was detected a few times. The V gene is TRBV5-1, the J gene TRBJ2-5; possible D gene TRBD2, 6 bases. Trimming stripped 2 bases from V and 4 bases from J, with 15 bases between. Germline V gives CDR1 SGHRS, CDR2 YFSETQ. This CDR3 has 15 amino acids. The CDR3 DNA reads as TGCGCCAGCAGCTTCGGTCCAGTGGGGGGAGAGACCCAGTACTTC. It encodes CASSFGPVGGETQYF. The full variable domain, rest sourced from reference TRBV5-1 and TRBJ2-5, is KAGVTQTPRYLIKTRGQQVTLSCSPISGHRSVSWYQQTPGQGLQFLFEYFSETQRNKGNFPGRFSGRQFSNSRSEMNVSTLELGDSALYLCASSFGPVGGETQYFGPGTRLLVL.

CDR3 loop: CASSLDLAGPKYNEQFF. In DNA form, the CDR3 reads TGCGCCAGCAGCTTGGATTTGGCGGGACCAAAATACAATGAGCAGTTCTTC. The chain joins TRBV5-1 to TRBJ2-1; maybe TRBD2 (6 bases). The CDR3 consists of 17 residues. Germline V gene data show CDR1 as SGHRS and CDR2 as YFSETQ. V dropped 0 bases and J dropped 4 bases, with 17 bases sitting between them.

The CDR3 reads CASSLDRRRETQYF. The CDR3 nucleotides are TGTGCCAGCAGCCTGGACAGGAGAAGAGAGACCCAGTACTTC. V gene TRBV5-6 combines with J gene TRBJ2-5; 7 bases match TRBD1. V dropped 4 bases and J dropped 4; count of bases not matched to a gene: 7. This CDR3 region has 14 residues. Germline CDR1 and CDR2: SGHDT and YYEEEE.

The chain carries TRBV19 and TRBJ2-5; D may be TRBD1 (5 bases). Germline CDR1 and CDR2: LNHDA and SQIVND (reference sequence). The CDR3 is 13 amino acids. V lost 7 bases and J lost 1, with 10 bases in between. The CDR3, as DNA: TGTGCCAGTATCGGGCAGGGCCAAGAGACCCAGTACTTC. This sequence encodes CASIGQGQETQYF.

The V gene is TRBV10-3, the J gene TRBJ2-7; TRBD1 aligns across 9 bases. This CDR3 region has 14 residues. CDR1 is ENHRY and CDR2 is SYGVKD in the germline V gene. With V trimmed by 3 bases and J by 0 bases, 0 bases remained unmatched. CDR3 in DNA: TGTGCCATCAGTGAACAGGGGGCCTCCTACGAGCAGTACTTC. Translating it yields CAISEQGASYEQYF.

J is TRBJ2-5 and V is TRBV19; D not certain. Trimming stripped 3 bases from V and 5 bases from J, with 13 bases between. The CDR3 length is 14 residues. CDR1 is LNHDA and CDR2 is SQIVND in the germline V gene (reference sequence). This chain's CDR3 is CASSILGARETQYF. As DNA, the CDR3 is TGTGCCAGTAGTATTCTCGGAGCTCGGGAGACCCAGTACTTC.

This clone was seen only a few times. CDR3 nucleotides: TGTGCCAGCAGTCCCGACTTCGACAACTATGGCTACACCTTC. Translating it yields CASSPDFDNYGYTF. This rearrangement joins TRBV27 to TRBJ1-2; D gene unclear. Per germline, CDR1 MNHEY and CDR2 SMNVEV (reference sequence). Trimming removed 5 bases from V and 2 bases from J, with 12 bases in between. This CDR3 contains 14 residues.

The chain uses TRBV7-7 and TRBJ2-5; 7 nucleotides line up with TRBD1. Germline CDR1 and CDR2: SSHAT and FNYEAQ (reference sequence). This CDR3 contains 15 residues. The CDR3 protein is CATLPTLTGEETQYF. CDR3 coding DNA: TGTGCAACACTCCCCACACTCACAGGGGAAGAGACCCAGTACTTC.

This clone has only a few counts. DNA for the CDR3: TGTGCCAGCAGCCCAGGGGGGAGTATCCACGAGCAGTACTTC. It translates to CASSPGGSIHEQYF. The V and J genes are TRBV16 and TRBJ2-7, with a possible D match to TRBD1 (7 bases). This CDR3 contains 14 residues. V gave up 4 bases and J gave up 5 bases, with 15 bases separating them. Germline V gene lookup returns CDR1 KGHSY and CDR2 FQNENV.

This clone was counted between two and nine times. The V and J genes are TRBV25-1 and TRBJ2-5; 8 nucleotides line up with TRBD1. The V segment lost 4 bases and the J segment 4 bases; nucleotides outside the gene matches: 2. Germline CDR1 and CDR2: MGHDK and SYGVNS. The CDR3 is 13 amino acids. CDR3 amino acids: CASSVDRVETQYF. The CDR3 nucleotides read TGTGCCAGCAGTGTGGACAGGGTAGAGACCCAGTACTTC.

The chain uses TRBV19 and TRBJ2-2; perhaps TRBD2 as D (5 bases). V lost 3 bases and J lost 6, with 8 bases in between. CDR3 size: 13 residues. CDR1 is LNHDA, CDR2 SQIVND, per germline (reference sequence). CDR3 in amino acids: CASSIMGAGELFF. CDR3 in DNA: TGTGCCAGTAGTATTATGGGAGCCGGGGAGCTGTTTTTT.

This chain joins TRBV19 and TRBJ2-3; D unresolved. The CDR3 spans 15 residues. Germline lookup yields CDR1 LNHDA and CDR2 SQIVND (reference sequence). V lost 9 bases and J 3 bases, leaving 19 bases between the germline ends. The CDR3 protein is CASRPPGRITDTQYF. The DNA for the CDR3 is TGTGCCAGCCGTCCCCCGGGTCGTATAACAGATACGCAGTATTTT.

V gene TRBV19 combines with J gene TRBJ1-5, with D perhaps matching TRBD1 (5 bases). Deletions cut 7 bases from V and 0 bases from J, with 13 bases between. CDR3 length: 15 residues. In germline, CDR1 is LNHDA, CDR2 SQIVND (reference sequence). The CDR3 loop reads CASTWGVNSNQPQHF. CDR3 bases: TGTGCCAGTACCTGGGGGGTGAATAGCAATCAGCCCCAGCATTTT.

The sample holds one count of this clone. The V call is TRBV5-1, the J call TRBJ2-7; 8 bases agree with TRBD1. CDR1 and CDR2 (germline): SGHRS, YFSETQ. The V segment lost 6 bases and the J segment 6 bases; nucleotides outside the gene matches: 11. The CDR3 has 14 residues. CDR3 sequence (DNA): TGCGCCAGCATGGAAGACAGGGGATCCCTCGAGCAGTACTTC. Translating gives CASMEDRGSLEQYF.